The rows below give T cell receptor beta chains drawn from one sample of a study of control samples from healthy donors and cancer patients. Only in-frame clones appear in the TCRdb table, and some are missing; sequencing was by immunoSEQ multiplex PCR. The sample consists of 100,000 to 150,000 clones, roughly 90% of them appearing once. Material: blood. Receptor source: a man between 18 and 35 years old in good health. CDR3s include the opening cysteine and the closing phenylalanine or tryptophan. A D gene is named only where the DNA matches it firmly. Not all rows give a size; the values are once, few, many and, for expanded clones, a class.

CDR3 protein: CASSIGLDLVGGGQPQHF
clone size: .
D gene: .
V gene: TRBV19

CDR3 protein: CASSRSPEQYF
clone size: once
D gene: .
V gene: TRBV12-3/TRBV12-4

CDR3 protein: CASSFREQFF
clone size: .
D gene: .
V gene: TRBV28

CDR3 protein: CASSQGGLAGSYEQFF
clone size: .
D gene: TRBD2
V gene: TRBV3-1/TRBV3-2

CDR3 protein: CASSPFSDRRSGNTIYF
clone size: .
D gene: TRBD1
V gene: TRBV7-9

CDR3 protein: CASSFFTGTQETQYF
clone size: .
D gene: .
V gene: TRBV5-1

CDR3 protein: CASSWSGTGDNSPLHF
clone size: once
D gene: TRBD1
V gene: TRBV5-1

CDR3 protein: CASSDSYGYTF
clone size: .
D gene: .
V gene: TRBV6-5

CDR3 protein: CASSDGGSTDTQYF
clone size: .
D gene: .
V gene: TRBV6-4

CDR3 protein: CASSLVRESGELFF
clone size: .
D gene: TRBD2
V gene: TRBV11-2

CDR3 protein: CASSPRQETSIGYTF
clone size: few
D gene: .
V gene: TRBV5-4

CDR3 protein: CASSLLHAGIIQYGYTF
clone size: .
D gene: .
V gene: TRBV7-8

CDR3 protein: CASSLGGGGRTGELFF
clone size: .
D gene: .
V gene: TRBV5-1

CDR3 protein: CASSLDAVADGYTF
clone size: .
D gene: .
V gene: TRBV28

CDR3 protein: CASSLAALEAETQYF
clone size: .
D gene: .
V gene: TRBV7-3